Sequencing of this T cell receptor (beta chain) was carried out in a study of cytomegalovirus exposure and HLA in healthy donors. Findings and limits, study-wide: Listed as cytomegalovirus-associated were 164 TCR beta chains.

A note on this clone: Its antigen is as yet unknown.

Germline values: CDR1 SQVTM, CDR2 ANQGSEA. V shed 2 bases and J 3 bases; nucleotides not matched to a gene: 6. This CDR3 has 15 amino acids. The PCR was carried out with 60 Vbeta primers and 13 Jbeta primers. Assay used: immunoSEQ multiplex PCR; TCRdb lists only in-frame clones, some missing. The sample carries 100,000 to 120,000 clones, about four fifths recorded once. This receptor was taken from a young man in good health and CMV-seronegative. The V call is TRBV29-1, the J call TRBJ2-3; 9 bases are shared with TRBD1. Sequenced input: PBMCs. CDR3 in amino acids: CSVERTGAKTDTQYF. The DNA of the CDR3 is TGCAGCGTTGAAAGGACAGGGGCCAAGACAGATACGCAGTATTTT.